Listed here are 30 T cell receptor beta chains from one sample, sequenced in a study of chemoradiotherapy in HPV16-positive cancers. TCRdb's copy holds only in-frame clones and misses some; the assay was immunoSEQ multiplex PCR. The sample lists tens of thousands of clones; more than 85% were seen once. The sample consisted of blood, taken from a patient who underwent chemoradiotherapy. These TCRs come from a human donor with HPV-associated anogenital cancer.

This chain uses TRBV6-5 with TRBJ1-2, with D perhaps TRBD1 (5 bases). The CDR3 covers 14 residues. Germline values: CDR1 MNHEY, CDR2 SVGAGI. V dropped 8 bases and J dropped 7 bases, with 20 bases sitting between them. This CDR3 reads CASAVTQGIGGYTF. The CDR3 DNA reads as TGTGCCAGCGCGGTGACGCAGGGCATTGGTGGCTACACCTTC.

The V and J genes are TRBV5-6 and TRBJ1-2, with D unclear. CDR1 and CDR2 (germline): SGHDT, YYEEEE. This CDR3 has 13 amino acids. The ends were cut back, 1 base at V and 4 bases at J, with 8 bases in the middle. The CDR3 loop is CASSLTDLYGYTF. Here the CDR3 DNA reads TGTGCCAGCAGCTTGACAGACCTCTATGGCTACACCTTC.

In its sample, this clone was seen once. The chain employs TRBV6-5 and TRBJ1-5; TRBD1 matches at 7 bases. This CDR3 is 13 amino acids long. Germline values: CDR1 MNHEY, CDR2 SVGAGI. The J segment lost 5 bases and the V segment lost 5 bases, leaving 3 bases of the junction unmatched. The CDR3 here is CASSQGGHQPQHF. The CDR3 nucleotides read TGTGCCAGCAGTCAGGGGGGCCATCAGCCCCAGCATTTT.

The chain employs TRBV6-5 and TRBJ2-7; D is undetermined. The CDR3 totals 14 residues. The V end was cut by 5 bases, the J end by 5 bases, with 16 bases between. CDR1 MNHEY and CDR2 SVGAGI come from the germline V gene. The CDR3, as DNA: TGTGCCAGCAGTCCTCGGACGGCCCACCACGAGCAGTACTTC. Translating it yields CASSPRTAHHEQYF.

This rearrangement joins TRBV9 to TRBJ1-5; no reliable D call. V was cut by 2 bases and J by 4 bases, with 7 bases left in between. CDR3 size: 13 residues. Looked up from germline, CDR1 is SGDLS and CDR2 is YYNGEE. Written as DNA, the CDR3 is TGTGCCAGCAGCGTTGGGGTAAATCAGCCCCAGCATTTT. It translates to CASSVGVNQPQHF.

The chain links TRBV6-5 to TRBJ2-7, with a weak D call TRBD2 (5 bases). Germline V CDR1 and CDR2: MNHEY, SVGAGI. V dropped 0 bases and J dropped 0 bases, with 12 bases sitting between them. The CDR3 is 16 residues long. The DNA for the CDR3 is TGTGCCAGCAGTTACTCGATGGGTGACTACTCCTACGAGCAGTACTTC. This encodes CASSYSMGDYSYEQYF.

The chain has TRBV2 and TRBJ2-7, with unresolved D. CDR1 and CDR2 from the germline V gene are SNHLY and FYNNEI. V lost 9 bases to trimming and J lost 0 bases, with 15 bases between them. The CDR3 covers 14 residues. The CDR3 sequence: CASRIEARSYEQYF. Written as DNA, the CDR3 is TGTGCCAGTAGGATAGAGGCCCGCTCCTACGAGCAGTACTTC.

This sequence joins TRBV7-8 and TRBJ2-1, with D perhaps matching TRBD1 (6 bases). Germline CDR1 and CDR2: SGHVS and FQNEAQ. The CDR3 sequence is 17 residues long. V was trimmed by 1 base and J by 1 base, leaving 14 bases between them. The CDR3 reads CASSLVLGAQSYNEQFF. CDR3 DNA sequence: TGTGCCAGCAGCTTAGTTCTGGGGGCTCAATCCTACAATGAGCAGTTCTTC.

This clone has just a few counts. The chain couples TRBV7-8 to TRBJ2-7, with a tentative D call TRBD2 (5 bases). Germline loops: CDR1 SGHVS, CDR2 FQNEAQ. Between the trimmed V and J ends, which lost 4 bases and 6 bases, there was a span of 16 bases. The CDR3 extends over 14 amino acids. CDR3 coding DNA: TGTGCCAGCAGCTCCATGGTCAAAGAGGGCGAGCAGTACTTC. As protein: CASSSMVKEGEQYF. The variable domain in full, completed from reference TRBV7-8 and TRBJ2-7, reads GAGVSQSPRYKVAKRGQDVALRCDPISGHVSLFWYQQALGQGPEFLTYFQNEAQLDKSGLPSDRFFAERPEGSVSTLKIQRTQQEDSAVYLCASSSMVKEGEQYFGPGTRLTVT.

Here the CDR3 DNA reads TGTGCCAGCAGTTCACAGGGATCGAACACCTTC. Protein: CASSSQGSNTF. The chain couples TRBV7-2 to TRBJ1-2; D might be TRBD1 (6 bases). This CDR3 spans 11 amino acids. V lost 6 bases and J 12 bases, leaving 14 bases between the germline ends. CDR1 is SGHTA and CDR2 is FQGNSA in the germline V gene.

This rearrangement joins TRBV2 to TRBJ2-7; D unresolved. Germline CDR1 reads SNHLY; CDR2 reads FYNNEI. V was pared by 7 bases and J by 2 bases, with 12 bases between. The CDR3 is 13 residues long. Here the CDR3 DNA reads TGTGCCAGCACACAGCGAACCCCCTACGAGCAGTACTTC. Amino acid sequence: CASTQRTPYEQYF.

V usage is TRBV9 and J usage is TRBJ1-4, with 8 bases lining up with TRBD1. V trimming: 3 bases; J trimming: 8 bases; junction bases outside the gene matches: 6. The length of the CDR3 is 14 residues. Per germline, CDR1 SGDLS and CDR2 YYNGEE. CDR3 residues: CASSATGVGEKLFF. CDR3 DNA: TGTGCCAGCAGCGCGACAGGGGTTGGAGAAAAACTGTTTTTT.

The chain couples TRBV15 to TRBJ2-7; 11 bases map to TRBD1. CDR1 LNHNV and CDR2 YYDKDF come from the germline V gene (reference sequence). CDR3 length: 16 amino acids. The V and J ends lost 2 bases and 5 bases, in that order; junction bases with no gene match: 8. The CDR3 nucleotides read TGTGCCACCAGCAGAACATTAGGACAGGGGGCGAACGAGCAGTACTTC. This encodes CATSRTLGQGANEQYF.

The chain carries TRBV5-6 and TRBJ1-6, with TRBD1 identical over 12 bases. The CDR3 loop spans 14 amino acids. Germline V gene lookup returns CDR1 SGHDT and CDR2 YYEEEE. V lost 4 bases and J lost 11; bases outside the gene matches: 4. As DNA, the CDR3 is TGTGCCAGCAGCGCGGGACAGGGGGCAACACCCCTCCACTTT. It codes for CASSAGQGATPLHF.

The chain is built from TRBV6-5 and TRBJ2-5; 7 positions match TRBD1. The CDR3 is 14 amino acids. Germline assignment: CDR1 MNHEY and CDR2 SVGAGI. Unmatched junction bases numbered 11, after V lost 6 bases and J lost 7 bases. DNA for the CDR3: TGTGCCAGCAGCCGACAGGGAGAGGTCGGGACCCAGTACTTC. Amino acid sequence: CASSRQGEVGTQYF.

This rearrangement joins TRBV7-6 to TRBJ2-7; no firm D call. Trimming pared 3 bases from V and 0 bases from J, leaving 6 bases between. The germline gives CDR1 SGHVS, CDR2 FNYEAQ. The CDR3 contains 13 residues. The CDR3 coding sequence is TGTGCCAGCAGCTTGTCCAGCTCCTACGAGCAGTACTTC. This codes for CASSLSSSYEQYF.

The rearrangement joins TRBV19 to TRBJ1-1; D is ambiguous. Trimming stripped 7 bases from V and 1 base from J, with 13 bases between. The CDR3 is 14 amino acids. From germline, CDR1 is LNHDA and CDR2 SQIVND (reference sequence). The CDR3 is CASNQQGENTEAFF. DNA of the CDR3: TGTGCCAGTAATCAGCAAGGAGAGAACACTGAAGCTTTCTTT.

The V gene is TRBV2, the J gene TRBJ1-2; 9 bases match TRBD1. The CDR3 is 14 amino acids. Trimming at V came to 3 bases and at J to 3 bases, leaving 2 bases not matched to a gene. Germline V gene sequence: CDR1 SNHLY, CDR2 FYNNEI. CDR3 residues: CASSEDRGYYGYTF. Written as DNA, the CDR3 is TGTGCCAGCAGTGAGGACAGGGGTTACTATGGCTACACCTTC.

This chain uses TRBV5-1 with TRBJ2-3; 8 bases match TRBD1. The germline V gene encodes CDR1 SGHRS and CDR2 YFSETQ. Losses at the gene ends were 0 bases for V and 4 bases for J; bases not matched to a gene: 7. CDR3 length equals 16 residues. CDR3 bases: TGCGCCAGCAGCTTGGCCGTCAGGGGGCGCCCAGATACGCAGTATTTT. Its translation: CASSLAVRGRPDTQYF.

V gene TRBV27 combines with J gene TRBJ2-5; 12 bases agree with TRBD2. The V and J ends lost 5 bases and 5 bases, in that order; junction bases with no gene match: 9. The germline gives CDR1 MNHEY, CDR2 SMNVEV (reference sequence). The CDR3 covers 16 residues. The CDR3 reads CASSPGLAGRGETQYF. CDR3 sequence (DNA): TGTGCCAGCAGTCCTGGACTAGCGGGGAGGGGGGAGACCCAGTACTTC.

The chain carries TRBV19 and TRBJ2-3, with 8 bases lining up with TRBD1. V was pared by 5 bases and J by 5 bases, with 12 bases of the junction left unmatched. The germline CDR1 and CDR2 sequences are LNHDA and SQIVND (reference sequence). The CDR3 runs to 16 residues. The DNA of the CDR3 is TGTGCCAGTAGTGGGGTCCGGACAGGGTTGGGAGATACGCAGTATTTT. Translation: CASSGVRTGLGDTQYF.

The chain combines TRBV19 with TRBJ2-7, with a tentative D call TRBD1 (6 bases). Germline V gene sequence: CDR1 LNHDA, CDR2 SQIVND (reference sequence). Trimming shortened V by 5 bases and J by 4 bases, and 12 bases separated the two germline ends. The CDR3 loop spans 13 amino acids. DNA for the CDR3: TGTGCCAGTAGTGGGGACAACGAATACGAGCAGTACTTC. Its protein is CASSGDNEYEQYF.

Here the CDR3 DNA reads TGTGCCAGCAGCTCAAGCCTCGCAACTAATGAAAAACTGTTTTTT. This codes for CASSSSLATNEKLFF. The genes are TRBV5-4 and TRBJ1-4; D gene uncertain. V was pared by 3 bases and J by 0 bases, with 9 bases between. The CDR3 is 15 amino acids. In germline, CDR1 is SGHNT, CDR2 YYREEE (reference sequence).

The chain has TRBV7-8 and TRBJ2-3; the D is unclear. This CDR3 is built from 15 residues. Germline V gives CDR1 SGHVS, CDR2 FQNEAQ. V dropped 5 bases and J dropped 2 bases, with 14 bases sitting between them. This CDR3 is CASSLTLGNTDTQYF. CDR3 nucleotides: TGTGCCAGCAGCCTCACATTGGGTAACACAGATACGCAGTATTTT.

The V and J genes are TRBV9 and TRBJ2-5; a weak D match, TRBD2 (5 bases). The germline gives CDR1 SGDLS, CDR2 YYNGEE. V was cut by 0 bases and J by 5 bases, with 14 bases left in between. The CDR3 contains 15 residues. The CDR3 DNA reads TGTGCCAGCAGCGTAGGCCCGGGGTCGTGGGAGACCCAGTACTTC. Amino acid sequence: CASSVGPGSWETQYF.

V is TRBV21-1 and J is TRBJ1-5; TRBD1 was called by the table and not checked on the DNA. TRBV21-1 is termed a pseudogene. The CDR3 totals 14 residues. CDR3 amino acids: CASRGQTSHQPQHF. The CDR3 DNA is TGTGCCAGCAGGGGACAGACGTCCCATCAGCCCCAGCATTTT.

The chain is built from TRBV2 and TRBJ2-3, with 9 positions matching TRBD1. The germline V gene has CDR1 SNHLY and CDR2 FYNNEI. This CDR3 comprises 15 residues. With V trimmed by 5 bases and J by 2 bases, 5 bases remained unmatched. DNA for the CDR3: TGTGCCAGCAGTATCACACAGGGGGCCACAGATACGCAGTATTTT. It translates to CASSITQGATDTQYF.

V and J are TRBV5-8 and TRBJ1-6, with D hard to call. The germline V and J ends were trimmed by 4 bases and 6 bases, with 14 bases remaining between them. Looked up from germline, CDR1 is SGHTS and CDR2 is YDEGEE. This CDR3 is built from 15 residues. The CDR3 sequence is CASSAQDRPNSPLHF. The DNA of the CDR3 is TGTGCCAGCAGCGCTCAGGACCGACCTAATTCACCCCTCCACTTT.

J is TRBJ2-3 and V is TRBV11-2; either TRBD1 or TRBD2 may fit D (5 bases each). Deletions cut 0 bases from V and 0 bases from J, with 10 bases between. The CDR3 consists of 16 residues. The V gene's germline CDR1 is SGHAT and CDR2 FQNNGV. Written as DNA, the CDR3 is TGTGCCAGCAGCTTAGAAGCGGCAGGGAGCACAGATACGCAGTATTTT. Protein: CASSLEAAGSTDTQYF.

J is TRBJ2-3 and V is TRBV5-1, with no clear D. Germline CDR1 SGHRS, CDR2 YFSETQ. This CDR3 contains 12 residues. The germline V and J ends were trimmed by 4 bases and 2 bases, with 5 bases remaining between them. CDR3 sequence (DNA): TGCGCCAGCAGCGGGTACACAGATACGCAGTATTTT. Translated, it gives CASSGYTDTQYF.